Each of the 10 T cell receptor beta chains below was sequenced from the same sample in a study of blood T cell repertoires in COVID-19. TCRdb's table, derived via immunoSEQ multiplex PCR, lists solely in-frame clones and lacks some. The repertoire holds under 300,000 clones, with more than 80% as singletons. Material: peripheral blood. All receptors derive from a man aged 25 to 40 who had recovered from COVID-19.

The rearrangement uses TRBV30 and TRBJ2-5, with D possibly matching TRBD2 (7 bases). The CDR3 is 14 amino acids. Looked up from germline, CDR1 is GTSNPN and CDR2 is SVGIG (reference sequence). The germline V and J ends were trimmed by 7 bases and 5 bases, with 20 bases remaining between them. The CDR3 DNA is TGTGCCTCGGAGGGGGGGGGCCGCGCGGAGACCCAGTACTTC. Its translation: CASEGGGRAETQYF.

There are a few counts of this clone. The CDR3 region has the DNA TGTGCCAGCAGTTTACGGGGCAATCAGCCCCAGCATTTT. Protein sequence: CASSLRGNQPQHF. J is TRBJ1-5 and V is TRBV12-3 or TRBV12-4; D is undetermined. There are 13 residues in the CDR3. The ends were cut back, 2 bases at V and 2 bases at J, with 4 bases in the middle.

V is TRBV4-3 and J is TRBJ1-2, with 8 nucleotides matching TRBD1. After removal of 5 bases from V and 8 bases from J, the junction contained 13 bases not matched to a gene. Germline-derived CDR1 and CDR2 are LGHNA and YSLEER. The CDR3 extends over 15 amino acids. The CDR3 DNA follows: TGCGCCAGCAGCGAGATGGGACAGGCGGGGTCAGGCTACACCTTC. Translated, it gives CASSEMGQAGSGYTF.

In DNA, the CDR3 is TGTGCCAGCAGCTTAGCCCAAAAACTTATGAACACTGAAGCTTTCTTT. Its protein product is CASSLAQKLMNTEAFF. The V and J genes are TRBV7-8 and TRBJ1-1; D is ambiguous. CDR3 length: 16 amino acids. V was trimmed by 0 bases and J by 0 bases, leaving 11 bases between them. Germline V gives CDR1 SGHVS, CDR2 FQNEAQ. The whole variable domain, filled in from reference TRBV7-8 and TRBJ1-1, reads GAGVSQSPRYKVAKRGQDVALRCDPISGHVSLFWYQQALGQGPEFLTYFQNEAQLDKSGLPSDRFFAERPEGSVSTLKIQRTQQEDSAVYLCASSLAQKLMNTEAFFGQGTRLTVV.

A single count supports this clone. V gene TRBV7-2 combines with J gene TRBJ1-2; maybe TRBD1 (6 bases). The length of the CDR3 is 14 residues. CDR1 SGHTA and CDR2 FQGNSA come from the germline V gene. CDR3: CVVPSLGGAYGYTF. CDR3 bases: TGTGTGGTACCTTCGTTAGGGGGGGCGTATGGCTACACCTTC.

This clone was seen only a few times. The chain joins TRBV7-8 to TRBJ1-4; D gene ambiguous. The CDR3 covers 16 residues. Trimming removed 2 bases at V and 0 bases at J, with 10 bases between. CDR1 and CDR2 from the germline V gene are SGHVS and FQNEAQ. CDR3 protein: CASSLYTDATNEKLFF. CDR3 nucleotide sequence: TGTGCCAGCAGCTTATACACAGATGCAACTAATGAAAAACTGTTTTTT.

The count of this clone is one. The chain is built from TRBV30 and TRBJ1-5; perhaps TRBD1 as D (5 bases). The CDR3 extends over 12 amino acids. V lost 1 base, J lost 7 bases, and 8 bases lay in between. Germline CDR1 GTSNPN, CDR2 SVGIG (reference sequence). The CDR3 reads CAWSEGWQPQHF. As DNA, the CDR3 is TGTGCCTGGAGTGAGGGGTGGCAGCCCCAGCATTTT.

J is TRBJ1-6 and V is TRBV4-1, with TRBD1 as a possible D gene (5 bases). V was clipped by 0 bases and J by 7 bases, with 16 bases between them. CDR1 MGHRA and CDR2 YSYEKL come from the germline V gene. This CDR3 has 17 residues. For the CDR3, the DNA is TGCGCCAGCAGCCAAGAACGTAAGACAGAACAAAATTCACCCCTCCACTTT. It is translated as CASSQERKTEQNSPLHF.

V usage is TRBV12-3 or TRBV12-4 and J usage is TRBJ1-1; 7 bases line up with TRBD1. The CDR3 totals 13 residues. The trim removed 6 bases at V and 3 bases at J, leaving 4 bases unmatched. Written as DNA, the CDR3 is TGTGCCAGCAGCATCAGGGGGGACACTGAAGCTTTCTTT. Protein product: CASSIRGDTEAFF.

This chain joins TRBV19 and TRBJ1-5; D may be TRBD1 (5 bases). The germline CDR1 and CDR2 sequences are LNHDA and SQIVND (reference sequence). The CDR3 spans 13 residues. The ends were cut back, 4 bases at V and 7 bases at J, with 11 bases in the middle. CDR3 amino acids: CASSTGGWQPQHF. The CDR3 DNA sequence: TGTGCCAGTAGTACGGGGGGGTGGCAGCCCCAGCATTTT. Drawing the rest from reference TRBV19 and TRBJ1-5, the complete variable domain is DGGITQSPKYLFRKEGQNVTLSCEQNLNHDAMYWYRQDPGQGLRLIYYSQIVNDFQKGDIAEGYSVSREKKESFPLTVTSAQKNPTAFYLCASSTGGWQPQHFGDGTRLSIL.